This T cell receptor beta chain was captured in a study of monozygotic twins with cystic fibrosis (dated by TCRdb to the early 2020s). A note on the overall study: Barcoded libraries were prepared from three micrograms of fragmented DNA with approximately 15 PCR cycles. The cohort comprised ten female and six male twin pairs aged about 2.0 to 36.4 years, median roughly 8.7 years, mostly children and adolescents. Data for three of the twin pairs had been reported previously in another context. Twins were ranked among 1,000 or so cohort participants for weight-for-height and FEVPerc (FEV1 disease centile) at the day of blood sampling. TCR beta repertoires were compared within and between 16 monozygotic twin pairs with cystic fibrosis so that genetic influence on V and J gene usage could be assessed.

Here is what the overall study found, with its caveats: Only a small cohort was studied, and no association of shared CDR3 numbers with age, concordance or disease severity was found. Significantly higher nucleotide-identical clonotype sharing was observed within monozygotic CF twin pairs than between unrelated CF individuals (P = 0.000026, Mann-Whitney). Simpson clonality tended to be low (median around 0.01), which suggests a naive-dominated repertoire, although clonality was higher in the most severely affected patients. In 13 of 16 pairs, V gene usage most closely resembled the co-twin's, and the same held for J usage in 8 of 16 pairs, a pattern suggesting genetic constraints.

TCR beta CDR3 regions were amplified by multiplex PCR using the immunoSEQ immune profiling system, following the manufacturer's instructions. Sequencing was performed on an Illumina NextSeq system. The study's processing was this. Sequence data were processed on the immunoSEQ Analyzer platform, and clonality was calculated as the square root of Simpson's index of productive rearrangements. Jensen-Shannon distance served as the measure of similarity in V and J usage, while OLGA was used to compute CDR3 generation probabilities. The researchers looked up shared CDR3 sequences in the immuneACCESS database (August 2020) and in VDJdb (December 2020). In its TCRdb copy, this immuneACCESS table keeps in-frame sequences only and misses some clones. Where compared with another copy, unresolved V genes explain less than half of these, and the others have no known cause. V, J and clone size are those of that table, while D and trimming were read from the DNA. For this sample the table gives about 35,000 clones, of which approximately 65% were detected only once. Of the sample, roughly 0.72% falls within the top ten clones.

The twin pairs came from the European Cystic Fibrosis Twin and Sibling Study Cohort, which recruited patients from about 160 CF clinics across 14 European countries. Zygosity and CFTR genotype were verified in-house, with zygosity tested by multiplex PCR of nine short tandem repeat loci. Peripheral blood was sampled from each twin, and clinical parameters were recorded on the day of blood sampling. Phenol/chloroform extraction was used to isolate genomic DNA from peripheral blood cells, and the DNA was then kept in TE buffer at 4 degrees C. Remarks on this clone: Its antigen is still unknown. No clone much larger than this one lies a single base away; base qualities are absent.

The specimen sequenced was blood. This receptor was identified in a girl aged 5-17 years with cystic fibrosis.

The CDR3 here reads CASMIRREEAFF. The sequenced DNA is TGTGCCAGCATGATTCGGCGGGAAGAAGCTTTCTTT. Recombination joined TRBV2 with TRBJ1-1, with the D gene not confidently named. Between the V and J ends, shortened by 7 bases and 8 bases respectively, the junction contains 14 bases. CDR1 SNHLY and CDR2 FYNNEI were looked up in the germline V gene. Reading from cysteine to phenylalanine, the CDR3 counts 12 amino acids. Just CDR3 DNA is preserved here, 36 bases in frame from base 1.